The following is a T cell receptor (beta chain) sequence with its context. This entry is derived from a study of PD-L1 blockade in urothelial cancer. Study overall: Individuals in the cohort had been given 0 to 3 earlier chemotherapy regimens. Researchers found blood samples held a median of 141,255 T cells.

Synthetically made TCR analog templates were put into each PCR as spikes. The method was immunoSEQ multiplex PCR; TCRdb's version includes in-frame clones alone and lacks a portion of them. The profile shows roughly 50,000 clones, around 75% of them singletons. The time point denotes: pretreatment peripheral blood. A total of 1 to 8 samples per patient were collected pretreatment and on-treatment. This TCR was sampled from a man in his 70s with urothelial cancer. Sequencing used PBMCs, obtained around atezolizumab (anti-PD-L1) treatment.

CDR3 sequence: CAAGGAGKGYTF. DNA for the CDR3: TGTGCCGCTGGGGGGGCGGGGAAAGGCTACACCTTC. The chain links TRBV7-9 to TRBJ1-2; D is possibly TRBD1 (6 bases). The CDR3 spans 12 residues. V lost 11 bases and J lost 8, with 18 bases in between. The germline V gene has CDR1 SEHNR and CDR2 FQNEAQ (reference sequence).